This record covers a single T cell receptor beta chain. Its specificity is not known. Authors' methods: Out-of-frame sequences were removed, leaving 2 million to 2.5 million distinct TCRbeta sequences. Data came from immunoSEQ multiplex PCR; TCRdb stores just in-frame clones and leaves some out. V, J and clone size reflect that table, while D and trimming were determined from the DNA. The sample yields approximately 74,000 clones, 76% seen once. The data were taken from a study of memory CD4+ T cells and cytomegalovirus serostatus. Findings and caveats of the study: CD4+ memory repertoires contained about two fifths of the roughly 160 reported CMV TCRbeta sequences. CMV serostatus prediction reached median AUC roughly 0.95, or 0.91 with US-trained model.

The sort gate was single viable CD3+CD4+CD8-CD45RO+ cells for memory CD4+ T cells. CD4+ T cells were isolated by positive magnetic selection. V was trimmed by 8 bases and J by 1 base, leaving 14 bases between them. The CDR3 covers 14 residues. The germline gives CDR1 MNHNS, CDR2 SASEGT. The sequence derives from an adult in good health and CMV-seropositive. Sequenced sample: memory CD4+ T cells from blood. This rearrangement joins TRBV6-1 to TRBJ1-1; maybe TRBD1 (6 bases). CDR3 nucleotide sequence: TGTGCCAGCCGTTTTGGGGGCGAGAACACTGAAGCTTTCTTT. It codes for CASRFGGENTEAFF.